These 8 T cell receptor beta chains were sequenced from one sample in a study of T cell changes during pregnancy in multiple sclerosis. Data came from immunoSEQ multiplex PCR; TCRdb stores just in-frame clones and leaves some out. The sample shows approximately 30,000 clones, roughly nine tenths of them seen only once. The specimen was CD8+ T cells from peripheral blood mononuclear cells, collected in the first trimester of pregnancy. These TCRs come from a female donor with multiple sclerosis, enrolled in a pregnancy study.

This chain links TRBV19 with TRBJ2-5, with a weak D call TRBD2 (5 bases). The length of the CDR3 is 14 residues. Trimming removed 5 bases from V and 2 bases from J, with 12 bases in between. The germline gives CDR1 LNHDA, CDR2 SQIVND (reference sequence). CDR3 sequence: CASSSPGRQETQYF. In DNA form, the CDR3 reads TGTGCCAGTAGTTCCCCGGGAAGACAAGAGACCCAGTACTTC.

The chain recombines TRBV11-2 with TRBJ2-7; 8 nucleotides align to TRBD2. From germline, CDR1 is SGHAT and CDR2 FQNNGV. Unmatched junction bases numbered 12, after V lost 8 bases and J lost 6 bases. The CDR3 spans 14 residues. The CDR3 sequence is CASGPAGLETEQYF. The CDR3 DNA is TGTGCCAGCGGTCCGGCGGGACTAGAAACCGAGCAGTACTTC.

J is TRBJ2-2 and V is TRBV27; the D gene is possibly TRBD2 (5 bases). The CDR3 length is 15 residues. CDR1 is MNHEY and CDR2 is SMNVEV in the germline V gene (reference sequence). V lost 11 bases, J lost 6 bases, and 22 bases lay in between. CDR3: CAGDSSGNDPGELFF. The CDR3 DNA sequence: TGTGCCGGTGATTCATCCGGGAACGACCCCGGGGAGCTGTTTTTT.

The chain has TRBV6-1 and TRBJ2-3; TRBD2 aligns across 11 bases. Germline assignment: CDR1 MNHNS and CDR2 SASEGT. This CDR3 comprises 15 residues. V trimming: 2 bases; J trimming: 4 bases; junction bases outside the gene matches: 2. The CDR3 sequence is CASSELAGGPDTQYF. The CDR3 nucleotides are TGTGCCAGCAGTGAATTAGCGGGAGGGCCAGATACGCAGTATTTT.

This clone was seen a few times. The V gene is TRBV10-2, the J gene TRBJ2-7, with D maybe TRBD2 (6 bases). The germline gives CDR1 WSHSY, CDR2 SAAADI. The CDR3 contains 16 residues. V was cut by 6 bases and J by 0 bases, with 18 bases left in between. The CDR3 here is CASSDNWGLSSYEQYF. CDR3 nucleotides: TGCGCCAGCAGCGACAACTGGGGACTGAGCTCCTACGAGCAGTACTTC.

This clone was observed a single time. The genes are TRBV7-2 and TRBJ2-1; D possibly corresponds to TRBD1 (6 bases). Trimming stripped 1 base from V and 10 bases from J, with 23 bases between. The CDR3 loop spans 17 amino acids. Looked up from germline, CDR1 is SGHTA and CDR2 is FQGNSA. CDR3 in DNA: TGTGCCAGCAGCTTAGGCCCTTACCGTTGGGACACGAGCGAGCAGTTCTTC. It codes for CASSLGPYRWDTSEQFF. The full variable domain, completed using reference TRBV7-2 and TRBJ2-1, is GAGVSQSPSNKVTEKGKDVELRCDPISGHTALYWYRQSLGQGLEFLIYFQGNSAPDKSGLPSDRFSAERTGGSVSTLTIQRTQQEDSAVYLCASSLGPYRWDTSEQFFGPGTRLTVL.

The chain carries TRBV7-8 and TRBJ2-1; 9 bases are a match to TRBD2. The CDR3 spans 15 residues. The J segment lost 8 bases and the V segment lost 5 bases, leaving 10 bases of the junction unmatched. Germline CDR1 and CDR2: SGHVS and FQNEAQ. The chain's CDR3 is CASSAPGLASHEQFF. CDR3 sequence (DNA): TGTGCCAGCAGCGCTCCGGGACTAGCAAGCCATGAGCAGTTCTTC.

The chain recombines TRBV19 with TRBJ2-2, with D unresolved. Germline CDR1 reads LNHDA; CDR2 reads SQIVND (reference sequence). The CDR3 loop spans 14 amino acids. Deletions cut 6 bases from V and 4 bases from J, with 12 bases between. CDR3 nucleotides: TGTGCCAGTAGCTCGGGTGTCGGCACCGGGGAGCTGTTTTTT. Its protein is CASSSGVGTGELFF.